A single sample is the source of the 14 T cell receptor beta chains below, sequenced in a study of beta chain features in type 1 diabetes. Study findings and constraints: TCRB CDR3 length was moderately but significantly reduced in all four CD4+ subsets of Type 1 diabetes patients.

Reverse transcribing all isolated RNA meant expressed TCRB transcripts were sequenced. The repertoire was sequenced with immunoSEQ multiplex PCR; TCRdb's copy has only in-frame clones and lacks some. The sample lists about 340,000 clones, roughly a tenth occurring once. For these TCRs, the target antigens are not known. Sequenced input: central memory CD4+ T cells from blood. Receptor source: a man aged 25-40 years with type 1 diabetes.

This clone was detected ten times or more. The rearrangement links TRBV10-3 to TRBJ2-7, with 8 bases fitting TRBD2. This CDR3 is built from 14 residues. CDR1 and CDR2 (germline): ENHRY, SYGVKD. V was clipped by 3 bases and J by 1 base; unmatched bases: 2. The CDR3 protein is CAISDGGASYEQYF. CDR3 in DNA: TGTGCCATCAGTGACGGGGGGGCATCCTACGAGCAGTACTTC.

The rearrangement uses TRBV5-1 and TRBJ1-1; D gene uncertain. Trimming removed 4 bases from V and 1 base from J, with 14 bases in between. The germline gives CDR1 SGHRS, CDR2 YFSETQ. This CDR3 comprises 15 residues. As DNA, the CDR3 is TGCGCCAGCAGCCCCCGCGACGGATCGAACACTGAAGCTTTCTTT. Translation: CASSPRDGSNTEAFF.

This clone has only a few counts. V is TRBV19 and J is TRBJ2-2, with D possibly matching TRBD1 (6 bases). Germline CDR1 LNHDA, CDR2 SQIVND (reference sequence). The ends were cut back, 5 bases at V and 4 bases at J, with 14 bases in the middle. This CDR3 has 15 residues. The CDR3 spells CASSFQQGSTGELFF. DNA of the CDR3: TGTGCCAGTAGTTTTCAACAGGGTAGCACCGGGGAGCTGTTTTTT.

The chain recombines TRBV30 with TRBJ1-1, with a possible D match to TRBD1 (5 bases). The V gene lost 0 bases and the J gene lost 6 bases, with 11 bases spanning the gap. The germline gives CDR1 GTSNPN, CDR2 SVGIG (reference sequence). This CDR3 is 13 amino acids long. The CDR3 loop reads CAWSVDRDAEAFF. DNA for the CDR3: TGTGCCTGGAGTGTAGATCGGGACGCTGAAGCTTTCTTT.

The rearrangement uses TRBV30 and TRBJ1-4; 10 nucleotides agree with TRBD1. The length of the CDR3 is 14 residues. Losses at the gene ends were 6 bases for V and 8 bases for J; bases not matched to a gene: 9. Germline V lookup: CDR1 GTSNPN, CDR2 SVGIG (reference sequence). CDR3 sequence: CACSRQGAWEKLFF. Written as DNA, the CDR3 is TGTGCCTGCAGTAGACAGGGGGCTTGGGAAAAACTGTTTTTT.

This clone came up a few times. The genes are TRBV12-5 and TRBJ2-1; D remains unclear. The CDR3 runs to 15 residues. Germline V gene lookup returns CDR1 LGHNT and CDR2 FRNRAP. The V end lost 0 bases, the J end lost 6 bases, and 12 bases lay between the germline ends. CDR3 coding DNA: TGTGCTAGTGGTTTGGTGCCAGCTCGGGCCAATGAGCAGTTCTTC. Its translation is CASGLVPARANEQFF.

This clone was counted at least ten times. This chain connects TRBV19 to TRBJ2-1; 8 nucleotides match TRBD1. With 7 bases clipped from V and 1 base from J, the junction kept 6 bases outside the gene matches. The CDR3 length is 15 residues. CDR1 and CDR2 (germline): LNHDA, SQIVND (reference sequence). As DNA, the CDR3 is TGTGCCAGTACATCCAGGGGGCGATCCTACAATGAGCAGTTCTTC. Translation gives CASTSRGRSYNEQFF.

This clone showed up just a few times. In DNA, the CDR3 is TGTGCCAGCAGCGCTTCAGCGTCCCAAGAGACCCAGTACTTC. Translation gives CASSASASQETQYF. The genes are TRBV7-9 and TRBJ2-5; D is undetermined. V lost 5 bases and J lost 1, with 11 bases in between. Germline CDR1 SEHNR, CDR2 FQNEAQ (reference sequence). The CDR3 loop spans 14 amino acids.

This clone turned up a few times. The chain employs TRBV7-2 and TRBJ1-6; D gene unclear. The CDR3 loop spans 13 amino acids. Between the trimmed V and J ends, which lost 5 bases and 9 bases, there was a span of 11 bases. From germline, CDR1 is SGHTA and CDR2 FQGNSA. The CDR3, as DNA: TGTGCCAGCAGCCTTAGCCTATTTTCACCCCTCCACTTT. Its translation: CASSLSLFSPLHF.

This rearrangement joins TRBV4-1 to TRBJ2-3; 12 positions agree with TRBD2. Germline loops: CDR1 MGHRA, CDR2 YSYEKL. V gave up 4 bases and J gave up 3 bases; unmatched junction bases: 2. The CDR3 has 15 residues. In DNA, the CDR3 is TGCGCCAGCAGCCGAGGGACTAGCGGGACAGATACGCAGTATTTT. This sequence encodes CASSRGTSGTDTQYF.

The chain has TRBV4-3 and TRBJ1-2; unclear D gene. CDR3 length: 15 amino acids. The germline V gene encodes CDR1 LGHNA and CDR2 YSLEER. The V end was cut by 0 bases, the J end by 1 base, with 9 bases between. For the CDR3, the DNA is TGCGCCAGCAGCCAAGAAACCACCGTTAACTATGGCTACACCTTC. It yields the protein CASSQETTVNYGYTF.

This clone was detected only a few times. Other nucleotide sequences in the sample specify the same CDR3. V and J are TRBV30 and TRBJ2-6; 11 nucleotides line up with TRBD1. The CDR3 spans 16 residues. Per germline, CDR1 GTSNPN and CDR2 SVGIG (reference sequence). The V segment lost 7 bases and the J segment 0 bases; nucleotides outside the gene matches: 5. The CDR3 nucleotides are TGTGCCTCCAGGACAGGGGGCCACTCTGGGGCCAACGTCCTGACTTTC. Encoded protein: CASRTGGHSGANVLTF.

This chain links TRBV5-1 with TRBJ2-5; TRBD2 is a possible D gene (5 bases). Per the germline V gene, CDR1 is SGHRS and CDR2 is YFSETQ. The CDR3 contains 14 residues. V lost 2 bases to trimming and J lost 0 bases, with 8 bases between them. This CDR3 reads CASSFVGDQETQYF. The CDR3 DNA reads TGCGCCAGCAGCTTTGTCGGGGACCAAGAGACCCAGTACTTC.

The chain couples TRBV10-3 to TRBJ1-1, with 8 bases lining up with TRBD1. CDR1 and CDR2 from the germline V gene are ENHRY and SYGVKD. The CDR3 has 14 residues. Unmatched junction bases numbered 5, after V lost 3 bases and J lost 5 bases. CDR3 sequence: CAISEKQGGTEAFF. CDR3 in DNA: TGTGCCATCAGTGAAAAACAGGGGGGGACTGAAGCTTTCTTT.